A single sample is the source of the 2 T cell receptor beta chains below, sequenced in a study of cytomegalovirus exposure and HLA in healthy donors. The primer mix had 60 Vbeta and 13 Jbeta primers. Repertoires were generated with immunoSEQ multiplex PCR, while TCRdb's copy carries only in-frame clones and drops some. The sample includes roughly 100,000 clones, around 83% of them seen just once. The specimen sequenced was PBMCs. The receptors shown here come from a female donor in good health and CMV-seropositive.

This chain joins TRBV5-1 and TRBJ2-3, with TRBD2 matching over 7 bases. The CDR3 is made up of 13 amino acids. V shed 5 bases and J 6 bases; nucleotides not matched to a gene: 6. In germline, CDR1 is SGHRS, CDR2 YFSETQ. As DNA, the CDR3 is TGCGCCAGCAGTCAACTAGCGAGGGATACGCAGTATTTT. Translating it yields CASSQLARDTQYF.

As for this clone: At one end, the junction sequence differs from germline, possibly due to a read error. This sequence joins TRBV7-9 and TRBJ2-7, with 14 bases fitting TRBD2. This CDR3 region has 16 residues. Looked up from germline, CDR1 is SEHNR and CDR2 is FQNEAQ (reference sequence). The CDR3 coding sequence is TGTGCCCGCAGCTTTGGGGGGACTAGCGGGAGTGGAGAGCAGTACTTC. This encodes CARSFGGTSGSGEQYF.